This T cell receptor (beta chain) was identified during a study of T cells in localized non-small cell lung cancer. Study conclusions and caveats: Exceeding tumor, uninvolved adjacent lung had the highest T cell clonality. There were a median around 57 of the top 100 tumor clones appearing in adjacent lung. Longer overall survival associated with higher blood T cell density; shorter survival with higher adjacent-lung clonality. Only one tumor region went through sequencing, so heterogeneity may still be there.

Libraries were prepared by immunoSEQ multiplex PCR; TCRdb keeps only in-frame clonotypes and omits some of them. The repertoire holds about 33,000 clones, about 90% seen once, with 2% to 2.5% in the top ten. CDR3 size: 14 residues. Germline V gives CDR1 SNHLY, CDR2 FYNNEI. V was cut by 1 base and J by 1 base, with 7 bases left in between. Points on this clone: Its antigen is still unknown.

This TCR was sampled from a female donor of 60 years or more with stage I lung adenocarcinoma. Sequenced material: peripheral blood, taken before any cancer treatment. The V gene is TRBV2, the J gene TRBJ1-1; D call uncertain. The CDR3 loop reads CASSEGVGNTEAFF. The DNA of the CDR3 is TGTGCCAGCAGTGAAGGGGTAGGGAACACTGAAGCTTTCTTT.